This TCR beta chain originates from a study of T cell repertoires in cytomegalovirus infection. Findings and limits, study-wide: CMV carriers having the relevant HLA were flagged by cumulative public TCR beta family frequency.

TCRdb itself ran the reads through MiXCR, one entry per CDR3 protein. The table records about 740,000 distinct CDR3 sequences, 35% of them present only once. The CDR3 is made up of 13 amino acids. V lost 5 bases and J 2 bases, leaving 10 bases between the germline ends. Notes on this clonotype: Its cognate antigen is unknown.

J is TRBJ2-7 and V is TRBV12-3 or TRBV12-4, with D uncertain. Sequenced material: PBMCs. The TCR sequence derives from a human donor in good health (CMV status not recorded). Some clones in this sample may be carry-over from other donors' samples. The DNA of the CDR3 is TGTGCCAGCAGTCCCCCCCAGGCCTACGAGCAGTACTTC. It translates to CASSPPQAYEQYF.